Presented here are 8 T cell receptor beta chains from one specimen sequenced in a study of blood T cell repertoires in COVID-19. Libraries were prepared by immunoSEQ multiplex PCR; TCRdb keeps only in-frame clonotypes and omits some of them. This sample has about 86,000 clones, with over 80% found just once. Input material: peripheral blood. The origin of the receptors is a woman aged 80 or older with active or convalescent COVID-19.

The chain links TRBV10-3 to TRBJ2-1, with D possibly matching TRBD2 (6 bases). CDR3 length: 19 residues. Trimming took 3 bases from V and 2 from J, leaving 23 bases between them. Germline assignment: CDR1 ENHRY and CDR2 SYGVKD. The CDR3 is CAISEPSLSAGRTYNEQFF. DNA for the CDR3: TGTGCCATCAGTGAACCGTCCCTCTCGGCGGGAAGGACCTACAATGAGCAGTTCTTC.

This chain connects TRBV12-3 or TRBV12-4 to TRBJ2-1, with 7 nucleotides matching TRBD1. The CDR3 length is 11 residues. V gave up 7 bases and J gave up 9 bases; unmatched junction bases: 3. The CDR3: CASTSGGEQFF. In DNA, the CDR3 is TGTGCCAGCACCTCAGGGGGTGAGCAGTTCTTC.

V usage is TRBV6-6 and J usage is TRBJ2-3; D uncertain. The CDR3 is 10 residues long. Trimming cost V 8 bases and J 5 bases, with 5 bases left between them. Germline lookup yields CDR1 MNHNY and CDR2 SVGAGI (reference sequence). The CDR3 loop reads CASRRDTQYF. The CDR3 region has the DNA TGTGCCAGCCGGAGAGATACGCAGTATTTT.

The V and J genes are TRBV24-1 and TRBJ1-2; 8 nucleotides line up with TRBD1. The CDR3 is made up of 13 amino acids. Germline assignment: CDR1 KGHDR and CDR2 SFDVKD. Losses at the gene ends were 7 bases for V and 4 bases for J; bases not matched to a gene: 4. The CDR3 loop is CATSQDRAYGYTF. CDR3 nucleotides: TGTGCCACCAGCCAGGACAGGGCCTATGGCTACACCTTC.

V usage is TRBV18 and J usage is TRBJ1-4; D ambiguous. The CDR3 has 14 amino acids. V lost 3 bases and J 4 bases, leaving 9 bases between the germline ends. Germline CDR1 is KGHSH and CDR2 is LQKENI. The CDR3 DNA is TGTGCCAGCTCACCGGCGGGGAATAATGAAAAACTGTTTTTT. This translates into CASSPAGNNEKLFF.

The rearrangement links TRBV11-2 to TRBJ2-3; D perhaps matches TRBD2 (5 bases). CDR3 length equals 12 residues. Germline lookup yields CDR1 SGHAT and CDR2 FQNNGV. Trimming took 3 bases from V and 6 from J, leaving 7 bases between them. The CDR3 DNA is TGTGCCAGCAGCTTGACGGGGGATACGCAGTATTTT. As protein: CASSLTGDTQYF.

The chain employs TRBV5-4 and TRBJ1-4, with a tentative D call TRBD1 (5 bases). The CDR3 is 14 amino acids. Germline loops: CDR1 SGHNT, CDR2 YYREEE (reference sequence). Deletions cut 2 bases from V and 8 bases from J, with 13 bases between. CDR3 region: CASSFEHSGEKLFF. The CDR3 nucleotides are TGTGCCAGCAGCTTCGAGCACTCAGGGGAAAAACTGTTTTTT.

This chain uses TRBV13 with TRBJ2-7, with D perhaps TRBD1 (6 bases). In germline, CDR1 is PRHDT, CDR2 FYEKMQ (reference sequence). V was shortened by 2 bases and J by 2 bases, with 13 bases between the two germline ends. This CDR3 is 15 amino acids long. CDR3 sequence: CASSLRGTGTYEQYF. Here the CDR3 DNA reads TGTGCCAGCAGCTTAAGGGGGACGGGCACCTACGAGCAGTACTTC.